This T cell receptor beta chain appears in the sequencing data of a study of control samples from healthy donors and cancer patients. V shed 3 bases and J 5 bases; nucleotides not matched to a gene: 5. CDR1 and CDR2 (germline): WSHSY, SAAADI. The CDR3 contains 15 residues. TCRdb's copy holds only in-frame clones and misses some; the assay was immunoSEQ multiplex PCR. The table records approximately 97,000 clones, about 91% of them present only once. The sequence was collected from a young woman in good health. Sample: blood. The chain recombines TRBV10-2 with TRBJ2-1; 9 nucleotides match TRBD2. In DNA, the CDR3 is TGCGCCAGCAGTGATAGCGGGGGTTACCACAATGAGCAGTTCTTC. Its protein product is CASSDSGGYHNEQFF.